This T cell receptor beta chain was found in a study of T cell responses to AZD1222 COVID-19 vaccine. The repertoire was sequenced with immunoSEQ multiplex PCR; TCRdb's copy has only in-frame clones and lacks some. The sample consists of about 270,000 clones, almost 95% of them appearing once. As for this clone: The antigen is unknown.

Study-level points and caveats: After the peak T cell response, and only then, were repertoires sampled. Baseline serostatus was positive in only a handful of AZD1222 recipients.

Germline CDR1 is MDHEN and CDR2 is SYDVKM. The ends lost 6 bases at V and 4 bases at J; junction bases unmatched: 10. The CDR3 has 15 amino acids. The source of this sequence is an adult who received the AZD1222 COVID-19 vaccine. The chain carries TRBV28 and TRBJ1-2; 8 bases match TRBD1. The starting material was peripheral blood, obtained 28 days after the second AZD1222 dose. In DNA, the CDR3 is TGTGCCAGCAGCCGGTCGACAGGGGAGGGCTATGGCTACACCTTC. The encoded protein is CASSRSTGEGYGYTF.